This TCR beta chain originates from a study of cytotoxic CD8 clonotypes in ibrutinib-treated CLL. The repertoire was sequenced with immunoSEQ multiplex PCR; TCRdb's copy has only in-frame clones and lacks some. The sample shows 35,000 to 45,000 clones, around 75% of them seen only once. In this sample, this clone turned up a few times. This CDR3 is 16 amino acids long. CDR1 SGHRS and CDR2 YFSETQ come from the germline V gene. V was trimmed by 0 bases and J by 6 bases, leaving 15 bases between them. The receptor was isolated from a human donor with chronic lymphocytic leukemia. The chain is built from TRBV5-1 and TRBJ2-2, with D perhaps matching TRBD1 (6 bases). The material was PBMCs, obtained at disease progression, from a patient treated with ibrutinib. The CDR3, as DNA: TGCGCCAGCAGCTTGGATGCCCAGGGGATAGCCGGGGAGCTGTTTTTT. Its translation is CASSLDAQGIAGELFF.